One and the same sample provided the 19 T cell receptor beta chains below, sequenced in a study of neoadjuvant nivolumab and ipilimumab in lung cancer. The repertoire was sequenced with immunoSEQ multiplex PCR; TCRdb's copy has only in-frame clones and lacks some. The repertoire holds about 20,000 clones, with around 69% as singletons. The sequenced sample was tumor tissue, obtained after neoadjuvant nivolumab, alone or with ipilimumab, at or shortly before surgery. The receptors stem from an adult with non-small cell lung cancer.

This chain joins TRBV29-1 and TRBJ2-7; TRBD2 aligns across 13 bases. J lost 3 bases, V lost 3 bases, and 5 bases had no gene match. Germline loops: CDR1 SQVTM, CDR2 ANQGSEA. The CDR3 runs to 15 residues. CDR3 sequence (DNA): TGCAGCGTTGACCCTGGACTAGCGGGGGTCTACGAGCAGTACTTC. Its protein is CSVDPGLAGVYEQYF.

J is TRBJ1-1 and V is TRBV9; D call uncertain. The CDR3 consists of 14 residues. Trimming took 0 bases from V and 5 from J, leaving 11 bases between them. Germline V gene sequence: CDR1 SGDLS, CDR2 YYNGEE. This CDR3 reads CASSVDPRGTEAFF. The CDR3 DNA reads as TGTGCCAGCAGCGTAGACCCTCGAGGAACTGAAGCTTTCTTT.

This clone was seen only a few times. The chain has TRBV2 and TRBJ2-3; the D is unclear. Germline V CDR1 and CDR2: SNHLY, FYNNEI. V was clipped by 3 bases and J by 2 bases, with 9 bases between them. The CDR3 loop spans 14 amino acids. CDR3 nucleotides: TGTGCCAGCAGTGATACCGGACCCACAGATACGCAGTATTTT. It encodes CASSDTGPTDTQYF. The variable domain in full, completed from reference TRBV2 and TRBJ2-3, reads EPEVTQTPSHQVTQMGQEVILRCVPISNHLYFYWYRQILGQKVEFLVSFYNNEISEKSEIFDDQFSVERPDGSNFTLKIRSTKLEDSAMYFCASSDTGPTDTQYFGPGTRLTVL.

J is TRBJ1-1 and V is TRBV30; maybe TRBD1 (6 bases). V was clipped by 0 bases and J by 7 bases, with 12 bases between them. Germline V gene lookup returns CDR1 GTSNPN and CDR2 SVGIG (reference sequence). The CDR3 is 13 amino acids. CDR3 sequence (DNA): TGTGCCTGGAGTGTTCGGACAGACGTTGAAGCTTTCTTT. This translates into CAWSVRTDVEAFF.

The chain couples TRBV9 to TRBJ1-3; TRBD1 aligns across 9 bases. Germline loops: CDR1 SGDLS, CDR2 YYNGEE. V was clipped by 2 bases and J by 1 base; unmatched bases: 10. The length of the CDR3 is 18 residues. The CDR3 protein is CASSVRGQGTVSGNTIYF. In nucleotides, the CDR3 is TGTGCCAGCAGCGTTAGGGGACAGGGTACGGTATCTGGAAACACCATATATTTT.

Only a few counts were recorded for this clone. The CDR3 sequence is CASSSTYEQYF. CDR3 sequence (DNA): TGTGCCAGCAGCTCGACCTACGAGCAGTACTTC. The rearrangement uses TRBV7-2 and TRBJ2-7; D is ambiguous. From germline, CDR1 is SGHTA and CDR2 FQGNSA. The CDR3 runs 11 residues. V was cut by 4 bases and J by 2 bases, with 3 bases left in between.

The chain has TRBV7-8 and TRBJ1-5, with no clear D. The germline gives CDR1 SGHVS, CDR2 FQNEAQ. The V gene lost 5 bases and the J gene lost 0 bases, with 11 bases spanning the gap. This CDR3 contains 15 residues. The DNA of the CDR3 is TGTGCCAGCAGCCTAATGCCTTATAGCAATCAGCCCCAGCATTTT. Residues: CASSLMPYSNQPQHF.

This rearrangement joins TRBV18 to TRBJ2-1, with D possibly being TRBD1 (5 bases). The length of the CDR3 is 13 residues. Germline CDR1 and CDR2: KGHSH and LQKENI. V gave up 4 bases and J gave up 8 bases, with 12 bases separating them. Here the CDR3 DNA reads TGTGCCAGCTCACTCAGCCAAGGGGATGAGCAGTTCTTC. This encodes CASSLSQGDEQFF.

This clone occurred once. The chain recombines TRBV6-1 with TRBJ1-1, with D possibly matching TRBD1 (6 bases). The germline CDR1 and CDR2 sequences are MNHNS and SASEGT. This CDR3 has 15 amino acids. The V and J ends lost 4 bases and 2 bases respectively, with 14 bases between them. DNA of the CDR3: TGTGCCAGCAGTGGATACAGGGTAAAAAACACTGAAGCTTTCTTT. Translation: CASSGYRVKNTEAFF.

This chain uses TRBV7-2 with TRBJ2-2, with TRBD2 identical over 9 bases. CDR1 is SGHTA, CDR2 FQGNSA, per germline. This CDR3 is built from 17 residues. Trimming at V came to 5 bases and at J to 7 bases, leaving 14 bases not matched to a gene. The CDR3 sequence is CASSRRGGGGASGELFF. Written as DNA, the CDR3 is TGTGCCAGCAGCCGCCGAGGCGGCGGGGGGGCGAGCGGGGAGCTGTTTTTT.

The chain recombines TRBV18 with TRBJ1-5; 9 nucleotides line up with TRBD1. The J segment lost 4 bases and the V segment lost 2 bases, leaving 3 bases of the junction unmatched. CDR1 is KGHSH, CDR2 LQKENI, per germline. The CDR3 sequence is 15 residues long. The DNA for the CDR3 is TGTGCCAGCTCACCAATCGGACAGGGGAATCAGCCCCAGCATTTT. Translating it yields CASSPIGQGNQPQHF.

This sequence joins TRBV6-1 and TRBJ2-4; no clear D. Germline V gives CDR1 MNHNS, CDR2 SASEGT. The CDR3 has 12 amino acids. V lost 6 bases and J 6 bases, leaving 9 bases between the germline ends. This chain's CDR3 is CASRGLGNIQYF. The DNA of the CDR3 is TGTGCCAGCAGGGGGTTGGGAAACATTCAGTACTTC.

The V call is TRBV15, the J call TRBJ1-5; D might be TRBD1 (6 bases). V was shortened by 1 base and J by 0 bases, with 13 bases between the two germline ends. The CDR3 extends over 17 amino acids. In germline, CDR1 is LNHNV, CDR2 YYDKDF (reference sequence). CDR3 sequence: CATSRVGGADSNQPQHF. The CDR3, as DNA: TGTGCCACCAGCAGAGTAGGGGGGGCGGATAGCAATCAGCCCCAGCATTTT.

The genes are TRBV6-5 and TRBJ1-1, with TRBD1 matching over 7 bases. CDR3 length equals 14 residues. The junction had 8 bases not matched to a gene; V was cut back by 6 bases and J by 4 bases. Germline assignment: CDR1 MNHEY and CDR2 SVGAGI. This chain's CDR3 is CASRNRGRGTEAFF. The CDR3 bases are TGTGCCAGCAGGAACAGGGGAAGGGGCACTGAAGCTTTCTTT.

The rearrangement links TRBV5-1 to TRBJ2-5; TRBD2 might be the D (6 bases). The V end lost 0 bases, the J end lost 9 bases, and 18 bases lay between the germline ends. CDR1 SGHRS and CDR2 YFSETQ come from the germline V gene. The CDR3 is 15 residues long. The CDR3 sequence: CASSLGGTSAVAQYF. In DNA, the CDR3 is TGCGCCAGCAGCTTGGGGGGGACTTCCGCCGTGGCCCAGTACTTC.

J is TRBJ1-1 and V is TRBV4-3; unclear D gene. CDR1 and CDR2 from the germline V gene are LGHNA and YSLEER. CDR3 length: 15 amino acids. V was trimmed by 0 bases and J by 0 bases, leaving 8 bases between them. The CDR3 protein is CASSQDVGLNTEAFF. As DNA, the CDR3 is TGCGCCAGCAGCCAAGATGTCGGTTTGAACACTGAAGCTTTCTTT.

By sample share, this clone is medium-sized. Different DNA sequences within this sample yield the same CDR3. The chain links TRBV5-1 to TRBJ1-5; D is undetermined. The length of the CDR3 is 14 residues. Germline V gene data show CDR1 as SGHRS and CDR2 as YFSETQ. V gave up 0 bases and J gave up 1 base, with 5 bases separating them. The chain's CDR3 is CASSLEPSNQPQHF. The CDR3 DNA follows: TGCGCCAGCAGCTTGGAGCCGAGCAATCAGCCCCAGCATTTT.

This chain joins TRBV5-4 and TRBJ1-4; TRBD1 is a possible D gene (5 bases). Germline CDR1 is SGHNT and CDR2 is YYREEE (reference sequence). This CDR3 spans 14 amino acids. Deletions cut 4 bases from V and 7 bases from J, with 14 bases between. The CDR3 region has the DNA TGTGCCAGCAGCAAGGGAGGGGCATTTGAAAAACTGTTTTTT. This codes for CASSKGGAFEKLFF.

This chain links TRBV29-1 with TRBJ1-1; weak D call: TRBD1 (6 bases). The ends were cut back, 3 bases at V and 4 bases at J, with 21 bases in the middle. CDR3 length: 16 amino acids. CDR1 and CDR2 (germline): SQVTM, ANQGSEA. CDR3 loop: CSVDSGAPPGSTEAFF. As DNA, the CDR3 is TGCAGCGTTGATTCGGGGGCACCCCCGGGGAGCACTGAAGCTTTCTTT.